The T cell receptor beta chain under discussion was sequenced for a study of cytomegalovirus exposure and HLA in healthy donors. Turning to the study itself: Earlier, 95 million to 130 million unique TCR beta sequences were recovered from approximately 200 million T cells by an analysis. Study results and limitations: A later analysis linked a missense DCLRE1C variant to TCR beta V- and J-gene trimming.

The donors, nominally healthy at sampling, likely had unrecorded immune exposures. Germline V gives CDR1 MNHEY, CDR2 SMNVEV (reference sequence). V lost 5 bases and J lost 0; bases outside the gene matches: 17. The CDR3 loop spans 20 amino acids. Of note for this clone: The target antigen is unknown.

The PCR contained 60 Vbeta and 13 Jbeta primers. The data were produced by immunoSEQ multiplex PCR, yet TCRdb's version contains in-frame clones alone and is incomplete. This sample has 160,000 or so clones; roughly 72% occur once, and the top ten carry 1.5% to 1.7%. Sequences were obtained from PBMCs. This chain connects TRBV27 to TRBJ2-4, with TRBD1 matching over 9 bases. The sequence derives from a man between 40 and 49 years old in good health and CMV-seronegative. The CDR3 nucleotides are TGTGCCAGCAGTCTCTCTAATGTCCGGACAGGGGTCTTAGCCAAAAACATTCAGTACTTC. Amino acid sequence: CASSLSNVRTGVLAKNIQYF.